This T cell receptor beta chain came from a study of neurological immune-mediated disorders. In this sample, this clonotype turned up many times. TCRdb re-analysed the 5' RACE reads in MiXCR, keeping a single row per CDR3 protein. The data show 85,000 to 100,000 distinct CDR3 sequences, around 3.3% seen once. The V and J ends lost 1 base and 5 bases, in that order; junction bases with no gene match: 10. CDR1 and CDR2 from the germline V gene are MGHRA and YSYEKL. The CDR3 extends over 16 amino acids. This TCR derives from a woman aged 18 to 35 with multiple sclerosis. Sequenced sample: PBMCs. The chain recombines TRBV4-1 with TRBJ2-5, with 7 bases identical to TRBD2. Here the CDR3 reads CASSQVLAATRETQYF. CDR3 in DNA: TGCGCCAGCAGCCAAGTGCTAGCGGCCACCCGTGAGACCCAGTACTTC.